This T cell receptor beta chain was captured in a study of CD8+CD57+ T cells in acquired aplastic anemia. Template material for TCR beta VDJ and CDR3 profiling consisted of genomic DNA. TCRdb itself ran the reads through MiXCR, one entry per CDR3 protein. The sample has 200,000 or so distinct CDR3 sequences; less than 65% are singletons. The ends were cut back, 7 bases at V and 3 bases at J, with 19 bases in the middle. The CDR3 runs 15 residues. Germline CDR1 and CDR2: SNHLY and FYNNEI. This clonotype was detected ten times or more. The origin of this receptor is a human donor with severe aplastic anemia or a healthy control (not recorded which). The sample comprised sorted CD4+, CD8+, or CD8+CD57+ T cells (not recorded which) from PBMCs. J is TRBJ2-7 and V is TRBV2, with D possibly called TRBD1 or TRBD2 (6 bases each). The CDR3 DNA follows: TGTGCCAGCACCAAAGGGGGGCAGAGGGTCTACGAGCAGTACTTC. It codes for CASTKGGQRVYEQYF.